This TCR beta chain was retrieved from a study of a mutant IDH1 vaccine in newly diagnosed glioma. Study information: Patients were started on vaccination 4-6 weeks after radiotherapy alone, or with temozolomide cycles. Most had both radiotherapy and temozolomide beforehand; others had only one. Study-level results: Any relationship between pseudoprogression and changes in top peripheral T cell clonotypes seemed absent.

About this clone: Its antigen is not identified.

Using immunoSEQ multiplex PCR, the repertoire was profiled, and TCRdb retains in-frame clones only, with some absent. The repertoire holds 110,000 or so clones, with about 90% as singletons. V was clipped by 3 bases and J by 6 bases; unmatched bases: 11. In germline, CDR1 is SGHTA, CDR2 FQGNSA. CDR3 size: 16 residues. Noted time point: week 11, during vaccination. Every vaccination contained 300 ug of the mutant IDH1 20-mer peptide and was paired with topical imiquimod. The receptor's source is a woman aged 45 to 65 with glioma. The sample consisted of PBMCs, taken from a glioma patient whose treatment included an IDH1 peptide vaccine. The chain employs TRBV7-2 and TRBJ2-3, with TRBD2 matching over 8 bases. The CDR3 bases are TGTGCCAGCAGCTTCCGCCCAGCGGGAGTAGCTGATACGCAGTATTTT. This codes for CASSFRPAGVADTQYF.